Listed below are T cell receptor beta chains from one sample, sequenced in a study of blood T cell repertoires in COVID-19. The repertoire was sequenced with immunoSEQ multiplex PCR; TCRdb's copy has only in-frame clones and lacks some. The sample lists 190,000 or so clones, approximately 86% seen once, with about 4.6% in the top ten. Sequencing was done on a sample of PBMCs or T cells enriched from blood (not recorded which). These receptors were taken from a young woman who had been exposed to COVID-19. CDR3s include the opening cysteine and the closing phenylalanine or tryptophan. D genes are given only for firm matches. The listing skips clone size in some rows; elsewhere it reads once, few, many or a size class.

>-|TRBV6-2/TRBV6-3|TRBJ1-5|few
CASSYHREDQPQHF
TGTGCCAGCAGTTACCACAGGGAAGATCAGCCCCAGCATTTT
>-|TRBV29-1|TRBJ1-3|-
CSASLGNTIYF
TGCAGCGCCAGTCTTGGAAACACCATATATTTT
>TRBD1|TRBV19|TRBJ1-3|-
CASSTPTGQASGNTIYF
TGTGCCAGTAGTACCCCTACGGGACAGGCCTCTGGAAACACCATATATTTT
>-|TRBV6-1|TRBJ1-4|-
CASSEARQGGEKLFF
TGTGCCAGCAGTGAAGCGCGGCAGGGAGGTGAAAAACTGTTTTTT
>TRBD2|TRBV2|TRBJ2-3|-
CASLLASGGTKGTDTQYF
TGTGCCAGCCTATTGGCTAGCGGGGGGACTAAAGGCACAGATACGCAGTATTTT
>TRBD1|TRBV18|TRBJ2-2|-
CASSRSTGKDTGELFF
TGTGCCAGCTCACGTTCGACAGGGAAGGACACCGGGGAGCTGTTTTTT
>-|TRBV11-2|TRBJ1-2|-
CASGAGRTSYGYTF
TGTGCCAGCGGCGCGGGCAGAACTTCGTATGGCTACACCTTC
>TRBD1|TRBV12-3/TRBV12-4|TRBJ1-6|-
CASSDRGRPLHF
TGTGCCAGCAGTGACAGGGGGCGCCCCCTCCACTTT
>-|TRBV19|TRBJ2-7|many
CASSGPGQISSYEQYF
TGTGCCAGTAGTGGCCCAGGCCAGATAAGCTCCTACGAGCAGTACTTC
>-|TRBV10-3|TRBJ1-1|-
CAISEFMNTEAFF
TGTGCCATCAGTGAGTTTATGAACACTGAAGCTTTCTTT
>TRBD2|TRBV19|TRBJ2-5|-
CASSTGLAGRETQYF
TGTGCCAGTAGTACGGGACTAGCGGGGAGAGAGACCCAGTACTTC
>TRBD1|TRBV19|TRBJ1-2|-
CASSIGTGRGYTF
TGTGCCAGTAGTATAGGGACAGGGCGAGGCTACACCTTC
>TRBD1|TRBV6-5|TRBJ1-2|-
CASSRTGYGYTF
TGTGCCAGCAGTCGGACAGGCTATGGCTACACCTTC
>TRBD2|TRBV29-1|TRBJ2-5|-
CSSRLAGDQETQYF
TGCAGCTCGCGACTAGCGGGGGACCAAGAGACCCAGTACTTC
>-|TRBV27|TRBJ1-1|-
CASRVGRGTEAFF
TGTGCCAGCAGGGTGGGGAGGGGCACTGAAGCTTTCTTT
>-|TRBV9|TRBJ1-4|-
CTSSVPGANEKLFF
TGTACCAGCAGCGTCCCCGGGGCTAATGAAAAACTGTTTTTT
>-|TRBV4-2|TRBJ2-3|-
CASSQEPGLPGRDTQYF
TGTGCCAGCAGCCAAGAACCGGGACTCCCGGGGCGGGATACGCAGTATTTT
>-|TRBV15|TRBJ2-3|-
CATSTGLPGTDTQYF
TGTGCCACCAGCACGGGACTTCCGGGCACAGATACGCAGTATTTT
>-|TRBV6-6|TRBJ1-4|-
CASSYSLVELFF
TGTGCCAGCAGTTACTCACTCGTCGAACTGTTTTTT
>-|TRBV19|TRBJ2-2|-
CASNRDRTGELFF
TGTGCCAGTAACAGGGACCGCACCGGGGAGCTGTTTTTT
>TRBD2|TRBV28|TRBJ2-3|-
CASSRSSGGARDTQYF
TGTGCCAGCAGTCGATCTAGCGGGGGGGCAAGGGATACGCAGTATTTT
>TRBD1|TRBV5-5|TRBJ2-6|-
CASSAPGQGISGANVLTF
TGTGCCAGCAGCGCCCCGGGACAGGGTATCTCTGGGGCCAACGTCCTGACTTTC
>TRBD2|TRBV11-2|TRBJ2-1|-
CASSVSGGAASSYNEQFF
TGTGCCAGCAGCGTTAGCGGGGGGGCCGCGAGCTCCTACAATGAGCAGTTCTTC
>TRBD1|TRBV5-1|TRBJ1-4|-
CASSSDRGGEKLFF
TGCGCCAGCAGCTCAGACAGGGGGGGAGAAAAACTGTTTTTT
>TRBD1|TRBV10-3|TRBJ1-5|-
CAISDSDRGRLTGQPQHF
TGTGCCATCAGTGATTCGGACAGGGGGCGTTTGACAGGTCAGCCCCAGCATTTT
>TRBD2|TRBV29-1|TRBJ2-4|few
CSAGSGEGNIQYF
TGCAGCGCCGGCAGCGGGGAAGGTAACATTCAGTACTTC
>-|TRBV3-1/TRBV3-2|TRBJ2-7|-
CASSQMQAYEQYF
TGTGCCAGCAGCCAGATGCAGGCCTACGAGCAGTACTTC
>-|TRBV3-1/TRBV3-2|TRBJ2-5|-
CASSQVRVRQETQYF
TGTGCCAGCAGCCAAGTGCGGGTGAGACAAGAGACCCAGTACTTC
>-|TRBV18|TRBJ1-5|once
CASSGWAEHSNQPQHF
TGTGCCAGCTCAGGGTGGGCAGAACATAGCAATCAGCCCCAGCATTTT
>TRBD1|TRBV6-5|TRBJ2-3|-
CASSLDRDRGIRHF
TGTGCCAGCAGTCTCGACCGGGACAGGGGTATTCGGCATTTT
>TRBD1|TRBV2|TRBJ1-3|-
CASSARQGAGNTIYF
TGTGCCAGCAGTGCCCGACAGGGTGCTGGAAACACCATATATTTT
>TRBD1|TRBV18|TRBJ2-7|once
CASSQLTGGMNEQYF
TGTGCCAGCTCACAATTAACAGGGGGCATGAACGAGCAGTACTTC
>TRBD2|TRBV27|TRBJ2-7|-
CASSWRGGYEQYF
TGTGCCAGCAGTTGGCGGGGGGGGTACGAGCAGTACTTC
>TRBD2|TRBV10-1|TRBJ2-5|-
CASRGLAGASQETQYF
TGCGCCAGCAGAGGACTAGCGGGGGCGTCCCAAGAGACCCAGTACTTC
>TRBD1|TRBV19|TRBJ1-5|-
CASSIIPGGFSQPQHF
TGTGCCAGTAGTATAATTCCAGGGGGCTTTAGTCAGCCCCAGCATTTT
>-|TRBV11-2|TRBJ1-2|-
CASSPGQNYGYTF
TGTGCCAGCAGCCCCGGACAGAACTATGGCTACACCTTC
>TRBD1|TRBV5-8|TRBJ1-6|-
CASSLEYGTGSFVSPLHF
TGTGCCAGCAGCTTGGAGTATGGGACAGGGTCATTCGTTTCACCCCTCCACTTT
>TRBD1|TRBV19|TRBJ1-1|-
CASRQGASTEAFF
TGTGCCAGCCGACAGGGGGCTAGCACTGAAGCTTTCTTT
>TRBD1|TRBV29-1|TRBJ1-3|-
CSVGWGQGASSGNTIYF
TGCAGCGTTGGTTGGGGGCAGGGGGCAAGCTCTGGAAACACCATATATTTT
>TRBD2|TRBV18|TRBJ2-7|once
CASSPFGTSGYTAYEQYF
TGTGCCAGCTCACCTTTCGGGACTAGCGGGTATACAGCCTACGAGCAGTACTTC
>-|TRBV12-5|TRBJ2-7|-
CASGPGVGAGEQYF
TGTGCTAGTGGCCCTGGAGTAGGGGCCGGGGAGCAGTACTTC
>TRBD1|TRBV30|TRBJ1-1|few
CAWSGQGGTEAFF
TGTGCCTGGAGTGGACAGGGAGGCACTGAAGCTTTCTTT
>TRBD1|TRBV2|TRBJ1-5|-
CASNSEDRANQPQHF
TGTGCCAGCAACTCCGAGGACAGGGCCAATCAGCCCCAGCATTTT